The next 23 T cell receptor beta chains were all read from a single sample in a study of PD-L1 blockade in urothelial cancer. Profiled with immunoSEQ multiplex PCR; TCRdb holds only in-frame clones, not every one. The table has 87,000 or so clones, 84% seen once. Time point here: pretreatment peripheral blood. The starting material was PBMCs, obtained around atezolizumab (anti-PD-L1) treatment. The receptors here all came from a man aged 55 to 70 with urothelial cancer.

This rearrangement joins TRBV23-1 to TRBJ2-2; perhaps TRBD2 as D (5 bases). TRBV23-1 is recorded as an ORF, its role being uncertain. CDR3 size: 20 residues. V lost 0 bases and J 4 bases, leaving 24 bases between the germline ends. The CDR3 is CASSQSRVFLARSSTGELFF. The DNA of the CDR3 is TGCGCCAGCAGTCAATCGAGGGTGTTTTTGGCCCGCTCTTCCACCGGGGAGCTGTTTTTT.

The V and J genes are TRBV7-9 and TRBJ2-2, with TRBD1 matching 7 bases. The J segment lost 4 bases and the V segment lost 5 bases, leaving 7 bases of the junction unmatched. The germline V gene has CDR1 SEHNR and CDR2 FQNEAQ (reference sequence). This CDR3 has 15 residues. In DNA, the CDR3 is TGTGCCAGCAGCCCCCAGGGACAGTTCACCGGGGAGCTGTTTTTT. Translated, it gives CASSPQGQFTGELFF.

The J gene is TRBJ1-5, the V gene TRBV30, with 7 nucleotides matching TRBD1. Germline CDR1 GTSNPN, CDR2 SVGIG (reference sequence). The CDR3 loop spans 14 amino acids. V shed 1 base and J 1 base; nucleotides not matched to a gene: 1. The CDR3 DNA follows: TGTGCCTGGAGTGGGGGACAGAGCAATCAGCCCCAGCATTTT. Encoded protein: CAWSGGQSNQPQHF.

The chain links TRBV5-4 to TRBJ2-3, with 13 positions matching TRBD2. Looked up from germline, CDR1 is SGHNT and CDR2 is YYREEE (reference sequence). V shed 5 bases, J shed 0 bases, and the junction held 6 bases outside the gene matches. This CDR3 comprises 17 residues. As DNA, the CDR3 is TGTGCCAGCAGGCCTGGGACTAGCGGGGCCAGCACAGATACGCAGTATTTT. Its translation: CASRPGTSGASTDTQYF.

The chain has TRBV5-8 and TRBJ2-5; D is possibly TRBD2 (5 bases). The length of the CDR3 is 14 residues. V lost 4 bases and J lost 4, with 14 bases in between. The germline gives CDR1 SGHTS, CDR2 YDEGEE. Written as DNA, the CDR3 is TGTGCCAGCAGCCGAAAACTAGATCGAGAGACCCAGTACTTC. Encoded protein: CASSRKLDRETQYF.

The V gene is TRBV21-1, the J gene TRBJ2-5; the tabulated D call, TRBD1, remains unverified against the DNA. TRBV21-1 is flagged as a pseudogene. CDR3 size: 18 residues. This chain's CDR3 is CASSKRGFGRGHQETQYF. Written as DNA, the CDR3 is TGTGCCAGCAGCAAAAGGGGGTTCGGCAGGGGACACCAAGAGACCCAGTACTTC.

The rearrangement joins TRBV7-9 to TRBJ2-1, with 7 bases that match TRBD2. V was pared by 5 bases and J by 8 bases, with 6 bases of the junction left unmatched. The CDR3 consists of 13 residues. Germline-derived CDR1 and CDR2 are SEHNR and FQNEAQ (reference sequence). DNA of the CDR3: TGTGCCAGCAGCACGGGTGGGAGGGATGAGCAGTTCTTC. Protein product: CASSTGGRDEQFF.

This clone occurred once. The chain couples TRBV18 to TRBJ2-7; D may be TRBD1 (6 bases). This CDR3 spans 15 amino acids. CDR1 is KGHSH and CDR2 is LQKENI in the germline V gene. The ends were cut back, 2 bases at V and 3 bases at J, with 14 bases in the middle. CDR3 sequence: CASSPGSGVNYEQYF. The CDR3 DNA follows: TGTGCCAGCTCACCAGGGTCAGGGGTAAACTACGAGCAGTACTTC.

This chain joins TRBV6-4 and TRBJ1-1; D possibly corresponds to TRBD1 (5 bases). Trimming stripped 5 bases from V and 3 bases from J, with 13 bases between. Germline V gene lookup returns CDR1 MRHNA and CDR2 SNTAGT. The CDR3 loop spans 14 amino acids. As DNA, the CDR3 is TGTGCCAGCAGTCAGGGCTTTGAGGACACTGAAGCTTTCTTT. Translating it yields CASSQGFEDTEAFF.

The chain links TRBV5-4 to TRBJ2-5; D uncertain. The ends were cut back, 0 bases at V and 1 base at J, with 4 bases in the middle. The CDR3 totals 13 residues. The germline V gene has CDR1 SGHNT and CDR2 YYREEE (reference sequence). The DNA for the CDR3 is TGTGCCAGCAGCTTGGACAGCCAAGAGACCCAGTACTTC. Its translation: CASSLDSQETQYF.

This chain joins TRBV19 and TRBJ2-3, with 9 positions matching TRBD2. The J segment lost 0 bases and the V segment lost 5 bases, leaving 6 bases of the junction unmatched. The CDR3 sequence is 16 residues long. Germline loops: CDR1 LNHDA, CDR2 SQIVND (reference sequence). CDR3 sequence reads: CASSARSGGSTDTQYF. The DNA for the CDR3 is TGTGCCAGTAGTGCCCGTAGCGGGGGTAGCACAGATACGCAGTATTTT.

The rearrangement links TRBV5-8 to TRBJ1-4; possible D gene TRBD1, 5 bases. The CDR3 is 16 residues long. Trimming left V 0 bases short and J 4 bases short, with 13 bases between. Germline CDR1 and CDR2: SGHTS and YDEGEE. The CDR3 spells CASSLGDRTVNEKLFF. The CDR3 DNA reads as TGTGCCAGCAGCTTGGGAGACAGAACCGTTAATGAAAAACTGTTTTTT.

This clone was seen just once. J is TRBJ1-5 and V is TRBV14, with D possibly TRBD1 on 5 matching bases. The ends were cut back, 1 base at V and 0 bases at J, with 10 bases in the middle. The germline V gene encodes CDR1 SGHDN and CDR2 FVKESK. This CDR3 is 16 amino acids long. This chain's CDR3 is CASSQGTGYSNQPQHF. CDR3 sequence (DNA): TGTGCCAGCAGCCAAGGTACAGGCTATAGCAATCAGCCCCAGCATTTT.

There are a few counts of this clone. J is TRBJ2-5 and V is TRBV30; 8 positions agree with TRBD1. The CDR3 totals 13 residues. The germline V gene has CDR1 GTSNPN and CDR2 SVGIG (reference sequence). Losses at the gene ends were 1 base for V and 3 bases for J; bases not matched to a gene: 1. DNA of the CDR3: TGTGCCTGGAGTGGGGACAGGAAAGAGACCCAGTACTTC. Translated, it gives CAWSGDRKETQYF. Combining the CDR3 with reference TRBV30 and TRBJ2-5 gives the whole variable domain SQTIHQWPATLVQPVGSPLSLECTVEGTSNPNLYWYRQAAGRGLQLLFYSVGIGQISSEVPQNLSASRPQDRQFILSSKKLLLSDSGFYLCAWSGDRKETQYFGPGTRLLVL.

The chain links TRBV5-6 to TRBJ1-2; D is ambiguous. The CDR3 spans 15 residues. Germline-derived CDR1 and CDR2 are SGHDT and YYEEEE. V was shortened by 0 bases and J by 5 bases, with 14 bases between the two germline ends. CDR3 sequence (DNA): TGTGCCAGCAGCTTGGGCGGCAGCTTCTCATATGGCTACACCTTC. This encodes CASSLGGSFSYGYTF.

V and J are TRBV2 and TRBJ1-2; weak D call: TRBD1 (6 bases). Germline CDR1 and CDR2: SNHLY and FYNNEI. The CDR3 covers 12 residues. V lost 7 bases and J lost 8, with 14 bases in between. CDR3 residues: CASNEGVGGYTF. The CDR3 nucleotides read TGTGCCAGCAACGAGGGGGTCGGGGGCTACACCTTC.

This clone was seen just once. The rearrangement uses TRBV9 and TRBJ1-3; 7 bases are a match to TRBD1. The CDR3 is 13 amino acids. The J segment lost 4 bases and the V segment lost 4 bases, leaving 2 bases of the junction unmatched. The germline V gene has CDR1 SGDLS and CDR2 YYNGEE. The CDR3 spells CASSPRGGNTIYF. The CDR3 DNA reads TGTGCCAGCAGCCCCAGGGGGGGAAACACCATATATTTT.

This clone showed up just once. CDR3 DNA sequence: TGTGCCAGCACTGGACAGGGATGGAACACTGAAGCTTTCTTT. This encodes CASTGQGWNTEAFF. The gene calls are TRBV2 and TRBJ1-1, with TRBD1 identical over 8 bases. Germline lookup yields CDR1 SNHLY and CDR2 FYNNEI. The J segment lost 1 base and the V segment lost 7 bases, leaving 5 bases of the junction unmatched. This CDR3 is 14 amino acids long.

This chain links TRBV10-2 with TRBJ2-1; D is uncertain. V dropped 4 bases and J dropped 6 bases, with 19 bases sitting between them. Germline lookup yields CDR1 WSHSY and CDR2 SAAADI. The CDR3 loop spans 16 amino acids. Here the CDR3 reads CASSGWNVRTGNEQFF. The CDR3 DNA reads TGCGCCAGCAGTGGTTGGAACGTCCGTACGGGCAATGAGCAGTTCTTC.

V gene TRBV7-3 combines with J gene TRBJ1-1, with TRBD1 identical over 8 bases. Germline loops: CDR1 SGHTA, CDR2 FQGTGA. The CDR3 consists of 13 residues. Trimming cost V 5 bases and J 4 bases; bases outside gene matches: 3. The CDR3 DNA reads TGTGCCAGCAGCGCCGGACAGGGCACTGAAGCTTTCTTT. Translating gives CASSAGQGTEAFF. Combining the CDR3 with reference TRBV7-3 and TRBJ1-1 gives the whole variable domain GAGVSQTPSNKVTEKGKYVELRCDPISGHTALYWYRQSLGQGPEFLIYFQGTGAADDSGLPNDRFFAVRPEGSVSTLKIQRTERGDSAVYLCASSAGQGTEAFFGQGTRLTVV.

The gene calls are TRBV10-1 and TRBJ1-1, with unresolved D. This CDR3 is built from 15 residues. V lost 5 bases to trimming and J lost 1 base, with 14 bases between them. Looked up from germline, CDR1 is WNHNN and CDR2 is SYGVQD (reference sequence). The CDR3 here is CASSKGGSKNTEAFF. The CDR3 DNA follows: TGCGCCAGCAGTAAGGGAGGAAGTAAGAACACTGAAGCTTTCTTT.

This CDR3 is CASSLEGNWGSNQPQHF. The DNA for the CDR3 is TGTGCCAGCAGCTTAGAGGGGAATTGGGGTAGCAATCAGCCCCAGCATTTT. The chain carries TRBV7-4 and TRBJ1-5; D might be TRBD1 (5 bases). Germline V gene lookup returns CDR1 SGHVT and CDR2 SQSDAQ. The CDR3 loop spans 17 amino acids. The V gene lost 1 base and the J gene lost 0 bases, with 13 bases spanning the gap.

This clone was seen just once. This chain uses TRBV5-4 with TRBJ2-7, with D possibly TRBD1 on 5 matching bases. CDR1 is SGHNT, CDR2 YYREEE, per germline (reference sequence). CDR3 length equals 13 residues. The ends were cut back, 4 bases at V and 0 bases at J, with 8 bases in the middle. The CDR3 here is CASSGATSYEQYF. The DNA for the CDR3 is TGTGCCAGCAGCGGGGCGACCTCCTACGAGCAGTACTTC. The whole variable domain, filled in from reference TRBV5-4 and TRBJ2-7, reads ETGVTQSPTHLIKTRGQQVTLRCSSQSGHNTVSWYQQALGQGPQFIFQYYREEENGRGNFPPRFSGLQFPNYSSELNVNALELDDSALYLCASSGATSYEQYFGPGTRLTVT.